This T cell receptor (beta chain) was sequenced in a study of cytomegalovirus exposure and HLA in healthy donors. Findings of the study overall: The investigators catalogued 150 to 200 TCR beta chains as cytomegalovirus-associated.

The V end lost 0 bases, the J end lost 2 bases, and 12 bases lay between the germline ends. CDR1 and CDR2 from the germline V gene are SGHRS and YFSETQ. This CDR3 has 16 residues. The PCR was carried out with 60 Vbeta primers and 13 Jbeta primers. Using immunoSEQ multiplex PCR, the repertoire was profiled, and TCRdb retains in-frame clones only, with some absent. The sample yields about 150,000 clones, roughly 75% seen once. Regarding this clone: Its antigen remains unidentified.

The sample taken for sequencing was PBMCs. The chain is built from TRBV5-1 and TRBJ1-5, with a weak D call TRBD1 (6 bases). This receptor was obtained from a young man in good health and CMV-seronegative. The CDR3 sequence is CASSLVPAGGNQPQHF. The CDR3 DNA is TGCGCCAGCAGCTTGGTACCGGCAGGGGGCAATCAGCCCCAGCATTTT.